Following are 26 T cell receptor beta chains from one sample sequenced in a study of PD-1 blockade in classical Hodgkin lymphoma. Produced via immunoSEQ multiplex PCR; TCRdb's table is partial and in-frame only. The sample yields under 60,000 clones, around 78% seen once. Patients all relapsed after autologous stem cell transplantation, and there was variation in brentuximab vedotin exposure. The sample consisted of peripheral blood mononuclear cells (PBMCs), taken before the second cycle of nivolumab. Receptor source: a human donor with classical Hodgkin lymphoma.

J is TRBJ2-1 and V is TRBV18, with 7 bases lining up with TRBD2. The germline CDR1 and CDR2 sequences are KGHSH and LQKENI. CDR3 length equals 16 residues. V was pared by 2 bases and J by 8 bases, with 12 bases of the junction left unmatched. The DNA of the CDR3 is TGTGCCAGCTCACCATCCAATCCAGCGGGAAAGGATGAGCAGTTCTTC. Translated: CASSPSNPAGKDEQFF.

The CDR3 loop reads CASSEYASVPQYF. The CDR3 DNA reads TGTGCCAGCAGTGAATATGCTAGCGTTCCCCAGTACTTC. This chain connects TRBV25-1 to TRBJ2-5, with a possible D match to TRBD2 (6 bases). V was clipped by 0 bases and J by 9 bases, with 11 bases between them. Germline CDR1 and CDR2: MGHDK and SYGVNS. The CDR3 loop spans 13 amino acids. The variable domain in full, completed from reference TRBV25-1 and TRBJ2-5, reads EADIYQTPRYLVIGTGKKITLECSQTMGHDKMYWYQQDPGMELHLIHYSYGVNSTEKGDLSSESTVSRIRTEHFPLTLESARPSHTSQYLCASSEYASVPQYFGPGTRLLVL.

In DNA, the CDR3 is TGTGCCAGCAGCGTAGCAGGGTCGAACACCGGGGAGCTGTTTTTT. It encodes CASSVAGSNTGELFF. The chain links TRBV9 to TRBJ2-2; tentatively, D is TRBD1 (5 bases). This CDR3 spans 15 amino acids. Germline CDR1 reads SGDLS; CDR2 reads YYNGEE. V lost 0 bases and J lost 0, with 6 bases in between.

V and J are TRBV7-9 and TRBJ2-2, with D possibly being TRBD1 (5 bases). Germline CDR1 reads SEHNR; CDR2 reads FQNEAQ (reference sequence). Trimming removed 3 bases at V and 6 bases at J, with 11 bases between. This CDR3 comprises 14 residues. The CDR3 loop is CASSFQGRAGELFF. CDR3 coding DNA: TGTGCCAGCAGCTTCCAGGGTAGGGCCGGGGAGCTGTTTTTT.

This clone was observed a handful of times. The genes are TRBV6-5 and TRBJ2-7, with unresolved D. The V gene lost 6 bases and the J gene lost 3 bases, with 18 bases spanning the gap. This CDR3 comprises 15 residues. Germline V CDR1 and CDR2: MNHEY, SVGAGI. The CDR3 nucleotides are TGTGCCAGCAGCCTAAAATTTGGGCCGAACTACGAGCAGTACTTC. Translation: CASSLKFGPNYEQYF.

The chain joins TRBV6-5 to TRBJ2-7; 7 bases line up with TRBD1. Germline CDR1 and CDR2: MNHEY and SVGAGI. Unmatched junction bases numbered 4, after V lost 2 bases and J lost 0 bases. The CDR3 is made up of 15 amino acids. CDR3 region: CASSYDRDASYEQYF. CDR3 sequence (DNA): TGTGCCAGCAGTTACGACAGGGACGCCTCCTACGAGCAGTACTTC.

This clone was recorded only once. The V and J genes are TRBV27 and TRBJ2-1; D is unclear. CDR3 length: 13 amino acids. From germline, CDR1 is MNHEY and CDR2 SMNVEV (reference sequence). The V gene lost 5 bases and the J gene lost 2 bases, with 7 bases spanning the gap. The CDR3 nucleotides read TGTGCCAGCAGTACCTACGCCTACAATGAGCAGTTCTTC. Its protein is CASSTYAYNEQFF.

The rearrangement uses TRBV4-1 and TRBJ2-3; D possibly corresponds to TRBD1 (5 bases). CDR1 is MGHRA, CDR2 YSYEKL, per germline. The CDR3 is 16 amino acids. V lost 1 base, J lost 4 bases, and 15 bases lay in between. The CDR3 region is CASSQGPGQGADTQYF. DNA of the CDR3: TGCGCCAGCAGCCAAGGGCCAGGGCAAGGCGCAGATACGCAGTATTTT.

This clone was observed once. The rearrangement joins TRBV12-2 to TRBJ1-2. TRBV12-2 is assigned pseudogene status. This CDR3 is 15 amino acids long. Here the CDR3 DNA reads TGTGCAAGTCGCTTAGCGAGGGAGGAGAGCTATGGCTACACCTTC. Translation: CASRLAREESYGYTF.

In its sample, this clone was seen once. The genes are TRBV7-2 and TRBJ2-3; TRBD2 matches 7 bases. Trimming at V came to 0 bases and at J to 2 bases, leaving 8 bases not matched to a gene. Germline CDR1 and CDR2: SGHTA and FQGNSA. There are 17 residues in the CDR3. The CDR3 coding sequence is TGTGCCAGCAGCTTAGCTCGCCGGGACTACCTCACAGATACGCAGTATTTT. Translated, it gives CASSLARRDYLTDTQYF.

The chain links TRBV27 to TRBJ2-3; TRBD1 is a possible D gene (9 bases). The CDR3 has 19 residues. Trimming pared 6 bases from V and 2 bases from J, leaving 27 bases between. Germline lookup yields CDR1 MNHEY and CDR2 SMNVEV (reference sequence). CDR3 DNA sequence: TGTGCCAGCAGAGGGACAGGGTCGGAGCGGGAGATCCCCACAGATACGCAGTATTTT. Its protein is CASRGTGSEREIPTDTQYF.

The genes are TRBV28 and TRBJ1-5, with D hard to call. This CDR3 contains 13 residues. V was shortened by 5 bases and J by 6 bases, with 11 bases between the two germline ends. Germline V gene sequence: CDR1 MDHEN, CDR2 SYDVKM. CDR3 loop: CASSDPSGQPQHF. In DNA, the CDR3 is TGTGCCAGCAGTGACCCAAGTGGTCAGCCCCAGCATTTT.

The rearrangement links TRBV7-6 to TRBJ1-1; D gene uncertain. This CDR3 has 13 residues. Germline CDR1 is SGHVS and CDR2 is FNYEAQ. Deletions cut 3 bases from V and 1 base from J, with 6 bases between. The CDR3 DNA reads TGTGCCAGCAGCTTCGAAAGGAACACTGAAGCTTTCTTT. It specifies CASSFERNTEAFF.

The chain links TRBV7-8 to TRBJ1-1, with a tentative D call TRBD1 (6 bases). The CDR3 spans 13 residues. V was pared by 5 bases and J by 6 bases, with 13 bases between. The germline V gene has CDR1 SGHVS and CDR2 FQNEAQ. The CDR3 is CASSQDSRPEAFF. The CDR3 bases are TGTGCCAGCAGCCAGGACAGCCGACCTGAAGCTTTCTTT.

V usage is TRBV2 and J usage is TRBJ2-5, with 7 bases matching TRBD1. The V segment lost 10 bases and the J segment 2 bases; nucleotides outside the gene matches: 7. The germline CDR1 and CDR2 sequences are SNHLY and FYNNEI. The CDR3 is 13 amino acids. CDR3 amino acids: CANLQGSQETQYF. In DNA, the CDR3 is TGTGCCAACCTACAGGGGAGTCAAGAGACCCAGTACTTC.

This sequence joins TRBV7-2 and TRBJ2-6; unclear D gene. Trimming removed 2 bases at V and 0 bases at J, with 8 bases between. Germline CDR1 is SGHTA and CDR2 is FQGNSA. CDR3 length: 16 amino acids. CDR3 in DNA: TGTGCCAGCAGCTTAAGGTCCCGCTCTGGGGCCAACGTCCTGACTTTC. Its translation: CASSLRSRSGANVLTF.

This chain joins TRBV5-6 and TRBJ1-2; D remains ambiguous. Deletions cut 3 bases from V and 2 bases from J, with 8 bases between. CDR1 and CDR2 from the germline V gene are SGHDT and YYEEEE. The CDR3 has 13 amino acids. CDR3 protein: CASSSDGNYGYTF. CDR3 nucleotides: TGTGCCAGCAGCTCAGACGGAAACTATGGCTACACCTTC.

This clone has only a few counts. This chain uses TRBV19 with TRBJ2-7; 8 bases match TRBD1. The CDR3 spans 13 residues. Unmatched junction bases numbered 4, after V lost 6 bases and J lost 3 bases. The germline CDR1 and CDR2 sequences are LNHDA and SQIVND (reference sequence). The CDR3 bases are TGTGCCAGTAGCGACAGGGGTAACTACGAGCAGTACTTC. Encoded protein: CASSDRGNYEQYF.

The V and J genes are TRBV29-1 and TRBJ2-7; D uncertain. V was trimmed by 4 bases and J by 1 base, leaving 11 bases between them. Germline values: CDR1 SQVTM, CDR2 ANQGSEA. The CDR3 is 13 residues long. CDR3 loop: CSVVTWTSYEQYF. DNA of the CDR3: TGCAGCGTTGTGACATGGACGTCCTACGAGCAGTACTTC.

This chain uses TRBV29-1 with TRBJ1-1, with 7 bases fitting TRBD1. V dropped 4 bases and J dropped 4; count of bases not matched to a gene: 6. The V gene's germline CDR1 is SQVTM and CDR2 ANQGSEA. The CDR3 spans 13 residues. The CDR3 is CSVVEQGITEAFF. In DNA form, the CDR3 reads TGCAGCGTTGTCGAACAGGGGATCACTGAAGCTTTCTTT.

This chain connects TRBV7-9 to TRBJ2-3; 9 bases align to TRBD2. The CDR3 length is 17 residues. The V gene end was trimmed by 1 base and the J gene end by 3 bases; junction bases not matched to a gene: 8. Germline V gene data show CDR1 as SEHNR and CDR2 as FQNEAQ (reference sequence). In DNA, the CDR3 is TGTGCCAGCAGCTTAGACGCATCCCTAGCGGGAACAGATACGCAGTATTTT. Amino acids: CASSLDASLAGTDTQYF.

The chain recombines TRBV5-1 with TRBJ2-1, with D tentatively TRBD2 (6 bases). This CDR3 comprises 15 residues. Germline CDR1 SGHRS, CDR2 YFSETQ. The V end was cut by 1 base, the J end by 7 bases, with 15 bases between. The CDR3: CASSLRGAVENEQFF. CDR3 in DNA: TGCGCCAGCAGCTTGCGCGGGGCCGTAGAGAATGAGCAGTTCTTC.

This clone was observed a single time. The same CDR3 arises from other DNA sequences in this sample as well. The genes are TRBV29-1 and TRBJ2-5; D unresolved. Trimming left V 0 bases short and J 5 bases short, with 7 bases between. CDR3 length: 12 residues. The germline CDR1 and CDR2 sequences are SQVTM and ANQGSEA. CDR3 amino acids: CSVEDLGETQYF. DNA of the CDR3: TGCAGCGTTGAAGATCTTGGGGAGACCCAGTACTTC.

The sample holds a few counts of this clone. The chain couples TRBV27 to TRBJ2-3; tentative D call: TRBD2 (6 bases). V lost 6 bases to trimming and J lost 0 bases, with 16 bases between them. Germline CDR1 reads MNHEY; CDR2 reads SMNVEV (reference sequence). The CDR3 has 16 amino acids. CDR3 amino acids: CASRPGTVPSTDTQYF. Written as DNA, the CDR3 is TGTGCCAGCAGACCCGGGACTGTCCCTAGCACAGATACGCAGTATTTT.

V is TRBV7-3 and J is TRBJ1-3, with D perhaps matching TRBD1 (5 bases). V was pared by 2 bases and J by 3 bases, with 8 bases between. The CDR3 contains 14 residues. Per germline, CDR1 SGHTA and CDR2 FQGTGA. The CDR3 is CASSLRGIGNTIYF. The CDR3 DNA follows: TGTGCCAGCAGCTTACGGGGGATTGGAAACACCATATATTTT. Variable domain in full (rest from reference TRBV7-3 and TRBJ1-3): GAGVSQTPSNKVTEKGKYVELRCDPISGHTALYWYRQSLGQGPEFLIYFQGTGAADDSGLPNDRFFAVRPEGSVSTLKIQRTERGDSAVYLCASSLRGIGNTIYFGEGSWLTVV.

The genes are TRBV7-3 and TRBJ1-2; 8 bases are shared with TRBD1. This CDR3 is 16 amino acids long. Germline lookup yields CDR1 SGHTA and CDR2 FQGTGA. Trimming took 1 base from V and 4 from J; bases not matched to a gene: 8. This chain's CDR3 is CASSLIPTGEAYGYTF. The CDR3 DNA reads as TGTGCCAGCAGCTTAATTCCGACAGGGGAAGCCTATGGCTACACCTTC. Supplemented by reference TRBV7-3 and TRBJ1-2, the full variable domain reads GAGVSQTPSNKVTEKGKYVELRCDPISGHTALYWYRQSLGQGPEFLIYFQGTGAADDSGLPNDRFFAVRPEGSVSTLKIQRTERGDSAVYLCASSLIPTGEAYGYTFGSGTRLTVV.